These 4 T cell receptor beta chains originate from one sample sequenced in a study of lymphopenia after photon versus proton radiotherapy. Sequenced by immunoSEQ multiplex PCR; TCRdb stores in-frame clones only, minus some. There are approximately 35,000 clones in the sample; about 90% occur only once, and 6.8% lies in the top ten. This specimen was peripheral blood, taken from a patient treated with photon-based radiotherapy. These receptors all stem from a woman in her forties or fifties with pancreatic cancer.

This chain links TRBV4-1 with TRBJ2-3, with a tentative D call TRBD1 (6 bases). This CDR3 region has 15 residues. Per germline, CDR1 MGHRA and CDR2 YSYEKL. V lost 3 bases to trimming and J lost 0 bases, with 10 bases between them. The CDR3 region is CASSHLGHSTDTQYF. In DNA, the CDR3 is TGCGCCAGCAGCCACCTGGGACACAGCACAGATACGCAGTATTTT.

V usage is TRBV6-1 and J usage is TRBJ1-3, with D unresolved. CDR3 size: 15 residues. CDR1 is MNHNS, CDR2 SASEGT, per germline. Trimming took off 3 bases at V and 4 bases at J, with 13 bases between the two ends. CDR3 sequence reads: CASSDYSLTGNTIYF. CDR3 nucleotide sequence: TGTGCCAGCAGTGACTACAGCTTGACCGGAAACACCATATATTTT.

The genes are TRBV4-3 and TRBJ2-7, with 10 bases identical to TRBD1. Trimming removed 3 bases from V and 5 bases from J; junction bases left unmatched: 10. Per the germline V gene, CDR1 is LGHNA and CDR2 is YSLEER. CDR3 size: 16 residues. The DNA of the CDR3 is TGCGCCAGCAGCCAGGGGGGGACAGGGGTCTTCCACGAGCAGTACTTC. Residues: CASSQGGTGVFHEQYF.

CDR3 amino acids: CASNGRDSSYNEQFF. CDR3 bases: TGTGCCAGCAACGGGCGGGACAGCTCCTACAATGAGCAGTTCTTC. The rearrangement links TRBV27 to TRBJ2-1; perhaps TRBD1 as D (7 bases). Germline loops: CDR1 MNHEY, CDR2 SMNVEV (reference sequence). Trimming stripped 7 bases from V and 0 bases from J, with 13 bases between. The CDR3 sequence is 15 residues long.